Listed below are T cell receptor beta chains from one sample, sequenced in a study of shared clonotypes between healthy human individuals. Repertoires were generated with immunoSEQ multiplex PCR, while TCRdb's copy carries only in-frame clones and drops some. The table includes about 500,000 clones, approximately 71% detected once. Input material: PBMCs. These receptors all come from a woman in her thirties or forties in good health. Some clones in this sample may be carry-over from other donors' samples. CDR3s include the opening cysteine and the closing phenylalanine or tryptophan. The D gene is left open where the match is weak. The size entry is marked missing in some rows and otherwise reads once, few, many or a size class.

clone_size: .; v_call: TRBV28; j_call: TRBJ1-2; d_call: TRBD1; cdr3_nt: TGTGCCGTCCACAGGGGAAACTATGGCTACACCTTC; cdr3_aa: CAVHRGNYGYTF
clone_size: .; v_call: TRBV4-2; j_call: TRBJ1-4; d_call: .; cdr3_nt: TGTGCCAGCAGCCAAGTCAGCGGGGGATCTTATGAAAAACTGTTTTTT; cdr3_aa: CASSQVSGGSYEKLFF
clone_size: .; v_call: TRBV7-2; j_call: TRBJ2-3; d_call: .; cdr3_nt: TGTGCCAGCAGCCCGCGTACCACAGATACGCAGTATTTT; cdr3_aa: CASSPRTTDTQYF
clone_size: .; v_call: TRBV19; j_call: TRBJ2-3; d_call: .; cdr3_nt: TGTGCCAGTAGACCAGGTTGGAACACAGATACGCAGTATTTT; cdr3_aa: CASRPGWNTDTQYF
clone_size: .; v_call: TRBV19; j_call: TRBJ2-1; d_call: TRBD1; cdr3_nt: TGTGCCAGTAGGCGGGACAGGAGATACAATGAGCAGTTCTTC; cdr3_aa: CASRRDRRYNEQFF
clone_size: .; v_call: TRBV27; j_call: TRBJ2-3; d_call: .; cdr3_nt: TGTGCCAGCAGATCCTACAGGGGGGGGAACACAGATACGCAGTATTTT; cdr3_aa: CASRSYRGGNTDTQYF
clone_size: .; v_call: TRBV5-1; j_call: TRBJ2-7; d_call: .; cdr3_nt: TGCGCCAGCAGCTTGTCGGGGGAATACTACGAGCAGTACTTC; cdr3_aa: CASSLSGEYYEQYF
clone_size: .; v_call: TRBV5-1; j_call: TRBJ1-1; d_call: .; cdr3_nt: TGCGCCAGCAGCTCGAGCTCTGAAGCTTTCTTT; cdr3_aa: CASSSSSEAFF
clone_size: few; v_call: TRBV5-1; j_call: TRBJ1-4; d_call: .; cdr3_nt: TGCGCCAGCGCTGAGGGCACCGCAACTAATGAAAAACTGTTTTTT; cdr3_aa: CASAEGTATNEKLFF
clone_size: .; v_call: TRBV9; j_call: TRBJ2-1; d_call: TRBD2; cdr3_nt: TGTGCCAGCGGACTAGCGGGGTACAATGAGCAGTTCTTC; cdr3_aa: CASGLAGYNEQFF
clone_size: .; v_call: TRBV7-2; j_call: TRBJ2-3; d_call: .; cdr3_nt: TGTGCCAGCAGCCTCACTAGTTGGAGGCCAGATACGCAGTATTTT; cdr3_aa: CASSLTSWRPDTQYF
clone_size: once; v_call: TRBV28; j_call: TRBJ1-2; d_call: .; cdr3_nt: TGTGCCAGCAGTCCGGGTGGTCTAGGGGGTGGCTATGGCTACACCTTC; cdr3_aa: CASSPGGLGGGYGYTF
clone_size: .; v_call: TRBV27; j_call: TRBJ2-1; d_call: .; cdr3_nt: TGTGCCAGCAGTTTCACAGGGAGCGCTGAGCAGTTCTTC; cdr3_aa: CASSFTGSAEQFF
clone_size: .; v_call: TRBV18; j_call: TRBJ1-5; d_call: .; cdr3_nt: TGTGCCAGCTCACCAGGGGAGGCCCTTCAGCCCCAGCATTTT; cdr3_aa: CASSPGEALQPQHF
clone_size: .; v_call: TRBV7-3; j_call: TRBJ2-7; d_call: .; cdr3_nt: TGTGCCAGCAGCCCTACGACCTACGAGCAGTACTTC; cdr3_aa: CASSPTTYEQYF
clone_size: .; v_call: TRBV28; j_call: TRBJ1-2; d_call: .; cdr3_nt: TGTGCCAGCAACTCCCCCACTCGAGCTAACTATGGCTACACCTTC; cdr3_aa: CASNSPTRANYGYTF
clone_size: .; v_call: TRBV2; j_call: TRBJ1-2; d_call: .; cdr3_nt: TGTGCCAGCAAATGGACATGGAGTGATGGCTACACCTTC; cdr3_aa: CASKWTWSDGYTF
clone_size: .; v_call: TRBV11-2; j_call: TRBJ2-7; d_call: .; cdr3_nt: TGTGCCAGCAGCTTTACCCTCTCCTACGAGCAGTACTTC; cdr3_aa: CASSFTLSYEQYF
clone_size: .; v_call: TRBV2; j_call: TRBJ2-7; d_call: .; cdr3_nt: TGTGCCAGCAGTGTTGAAAGTAGGGGTGGGTACGAGCAGTACTTC; cdr3_aa: CASSVESRGGYEQYF
clone_size: .; v_call: TRBV5-1; j_call: TRBJ2-3; d_call: .; cdr3_nt: TGCGCCAGCAGCTTGGGGCAGGCCGGCGATACGCAGTATTTT; cdr3_aa: CASSLGQAGDTQYF
clone_size: .; v_call: TRBV21-1; j_call: TRBJ2-1; d_call: .; cdr3_nt: TGTGCCAGCAGCAAAAAGGTTAGGCATGAGCAGTTCTTC; cdr3_aa: CASSKKVRHEQFF
clone_size: .; v_call: TRBV29-1; j_call: TRBJ2-5; d_call: TRBD1; cdr3_nt: TGCAGCGTTACGGACAGGGTCAATATCCAAGAGACCCAGTACTTC; cdr3_aa: CSVTDRVNIQETQYF
clone_size: .; v_call: TRBV28; j_call: TRBJ2-1; d_call: .; cdr3_nt: TGTGCCAGCAGTTTGGTACCCAATGAGCAGTTCTTC; cdr3_aa: CASSLVPNEQFF
clone_size: many; v_call: TRBV28; j_call: TRBJ2-1; d_call: .; cdr3_nt: TGTCTGGCGTGCAAAACTAACTACAATGAGCAGTTCTTC; cdr3_aa: CLACKTNYNEQFF
clone_size: .; v_call: TRBV5-5; j_call: TRBJ2-7; d_call: .; cdr3_nt: TGTGCCAGCAGCACTACGGACAGCTACGAGCAGTACTTC; cdr3_aa: CASSTTDSYEQYF